This TCR beta chain was sequenced during a study of spatial heterogeneity in lung cancer. Across the study: The donors were 72 patients with non-small cell lung cancer that was early-stage and untreated. Where they were available, follow-up PBMC samples were sequenced, at a median of roughly two years after resection. A consistent excess of beta-chain over alpha-chain sequences was detected.

In the case of this clonotype: As yet, its antigen is unknown.

General observations from the study: Blood showed ubiquitous tumor TCRs more often at resection than at routine follow-up.

Time point meaning: blood at routine non-recurrence follow-up after resection. Sequencing was performed on whole RNA extracted from tumor and nontumor lung tissue, or from frozen PBMC, and the material was left unsorted. This CDR3 region has 16 residues. CDR1 and CDR2 from the germline V gene are MGHRA and YSYEKL. V dropped 4 bases and J dropped 0 bases, with 13 bases sitting between them. TCRdb reprocessed the 5' RACE reads via MiXCR and lists one record per CDR3 protein. The table shows roughly 120,000 distinct CDR3 sequences, with over 9% occurring only once. This clonotype was sampled from a male donor with early-stage non-small cell lung cancer. This chain connects TRBV4-1 to TRBJ2-1; D perhaps matches TRBD2 (6 bases). The sample here was PBMCs, taken at follow-up. The CDR3 DNA is TGCGCCAGCAGCCCGCGGGGCGAAAGCTCCTACAATGAGCAGTTCTTC. Translating it yields CASSPRGESSYNEQFF.